These T cell receptor beta chains were read from a single sample in a study of Ad26.COV2.S vaccination and SARS-CoV-2 variants. This table comes from immunoSEQ multiplex PCR, and its TCRdb copy is limited to in-frame clones, with some not included. The table includes about 440,000 clones, 90% detected once. Specimen: peripheral blood, collected in a trial of Ad26.COV2.S vaccine versus placebo. Receptors were obtained from a person aged 18-60 years who received the Ad26.COV2.S COVID-19 vaccine or a placebo. CDR3s include the opening cysteine and the closing phenylalanine or tryptophan. The D gene is left open where the match is weak. Rows give clone size only sometimes, using once, few, many, or a class for an expanded clone.

J: TRBJ2-7; D: TRBD2; size: few; V: TRBV27; DNA: TGTGCCAGCAGTGTCCAAGCGGGAGGTTCCTACGAGCAGTACTTC; CDR3: CASSVQAGGSYEQYF
J: TRBJ2-3; D: TRBD2; size: once; V: TRBV5-1; DNA: TGCGCCAGCAGCTCAGGCGGGAGGCCCACAGATACGCAGTATTTT; CDR3: CASSSGGRPTDTQYF
J: TRBJ1-1; D: NA; size: NA; V: TRBV6-5; DNA: TGTGCCAGCAGTTACAGCAGGGTATACACTGAAGCTTTCTTT; CDR3: CASSYSRVYTEAFF
J: TRBJ2-7; D: NA; size: NA; V: TRBV2; DNA: TGTGCCAGCAGTGCGCCGGGCGAGCAGTACTTC; CDR3: CASSAPGEQYF
J: TRBJ2-3; D: NA; size: once; V: TRBV9; DNA: TGTGCCAGCAGCGTAGTCGGGGGTACGGATACGCAGTATTTT; CDR3: CASSVVGGTDTQYF
J: TRBJ2-3; D: TRBD1; size: NA; V: TRBV5-1; DNA: TGCGCCAGCAGCTGGACAGGGGACACAGATACGCAGTATTTT; CDR3: CASSWTGDTDTQYF
J: TRBJ2-5; D: TRBD2; size: NA; V: TRBV27; DNA: TGTGCCAGCAGTTTACAGCGGGAGTTGGGGGAGACCCAGTACTTC; CDR3: CASSLQRELGETQYF
J: TRBJ2-1; D: TRBD2; size: NA; V: TRBV7-9; DNA: TGTGCCAGCAGCTTTCTAGCGGGAGGGATTTATGAGCAGTTCTTC; CDR3: CASSFLAGGIYEQFF
J: TRBJ2-2; D: TRBD2; size: NA; V: TRBV7-9; DNA: TGTGCCAGCAGCTTACTAGCGGGAAGTCACGGGGAGCTGTTTTTT; CDR3: CASSLLAGSHGELFF
J: TRBJ1-6; D: TRBD1; size: NA; V: TRBV7-9; DNA: TGTGCCAGCAGTCCCGACAGGGGTCATAATTCACCCCTCCACTTT; CDR3: CASSPDRGHNSPLHF
J: TRBJ2-1; D: NA; size: NA; V: TRBV11-2; DNA: TGTGCCAGCAACCTACAGGGAGTCAATGAGCAGTTCTTC; CDR3: CASNLQGVNEQFF
J: TRBJ2-3; D: NA; size: NA; V: TRBV6-1; DNA: TGTGCCAGCAGTGATGAGTTCACAAGCACAGATACGCAGTATTTT; CDR3: CASSDEFTSTDTQYF
J: TRBJ2-7; D: TRBD2; size: NA; V: TRBV27; DNA: TGTGCCAGCAGTTTCCCTACAACTAGCGGGAGGCCCCACGAGCAGTACTTC; CDR3: CASSFPTTSGRPHEQYF
J: TRBJ2-5; D: NA; size: NA; V: TRBV7-9; DNA: TGTGCCAGCAGCTCCGACGAAAACAGGGCAGAAGAGACCCAGTACTTC; CDR3: CASSSDENRAEETQYF
J: TRBJ2-7; D: NA; size: NA; V: TRBV28; DNA: TGTGCCAGCAGGGAGCCGGGACCCAGGGGCTCCTACGAGCAGTACTTC; CDR3: CASREPGPRGSYEQYF
J: TRBJ2-7; D: NA; size: NA; V: TRBV2; DNA: TGTGCCAGCAGTGATGAGGGAAGACAATACGAGCAGTACTTC; CDR3: CASSDEGRQYEQYF
J: TRBJ1-1; D: NA; size: NA; V: TRBV29-1; DNA: TGCAGCGTTAAACTTAAGGACATTGAAGCTTTCTTT; CDR3: CSVKLKDIEAFF
J: TRBJ1-1; D: NA; size: NA; V: TRBV5-6; DNA: TGTGCCAGCAGCTGGGCGGGATTCAACACTGAAGCTTTCTTT; CDR3: CASSWAGFNTEAFF
J: TRBJ2-7; D: TRBD2; size: NA; V: TRBV7-2; DNA: TGTGCCAGCAGCACGGGACTAGCGGAGCAGTACTTC; CDR3: CASSTGLAEQYF
J: TRBJ2-2; D: NA; size: NA; V: TRBV11-2; DNA: TGTGCCAGCAGCTTAATCAGGGGCGTGAACACCGGGGAGCTGTTTTTT; CDR3: CASSLIRGVNTGELFF
J: TRBJ2-2; D: NA; size: NA; V: TRBV19; DNA: TGTGCCAGCAGCCTTGGGACCTCGAACACCGGGGAGCTGTTTTTT; CDR3: CASSLGTSNTGELFF
J: TRBJ2-3; D: NA; size: NA; V: TRBV7-2; DNA: TGTGCCAGCAGCTTTGGTTATCAGGGAGATACGCAGTATTTT; CDR3: CASSFGYQGDTQYF
J: TRBJ2-3; D: NA; size: NA; V: TRBV19; DNA: TGTGCCAGTAGTAAATGGCTCCCCATGGGGCGAACAGATACGCAGTATTTT; CDR3: CASSKWLPMGRTDTQYF
J: TRBJ2-1; D: TRBD2; size: NA; V: TRBV4-2; DNA: TGTGCCAGCAGCCACCCGACTAGCGGTGAGCAGTTCTTC; CDR3: CASSHPTSGEQFF
J: TRBJ2-2; D: TRBD2; size: NA; V: TRBV4-2; DNA: TGTGCCAGCAGCCGATCTGGGCCTAGCGGGAACACCGGGGAGCTGTTTTTT; CDR3: CASSRSGPSGNTGELFF
J: TRBJ1-5; D: TRBD1; size: NA; V: TRBV19; DNA: TGTGCCAGTAGTTCCGAAAACAGGGGGCTCAATCAGCCCCAGCATTTT; CDR3: CASSSENRGLNQPQHF
J: TRBJ1-2; D: NA; size: NA; V: TRBV29-1; DNA: TGCAGCGTTGGCCCCCAGGGATATGGCTACACCTTC; CDR3: CSVGPQGYGYTF
J: TRBJ2-5; D: NA; size: NA; V: TRBV5-1; DNA: TGCGCCAGCAGTACAGGGTCTGTAGAGACCCAGTACTTC; CDR3: CASSTGSVETQYF
J: TRBJ2-2; D: NA; size: NA; V: TRBV6-2/TRBV6-3; DNA: TGTGCCAGCAGTTATCCCTCCGTTATCGGTCCCGGGGAGCTGTTTTTT; CDR3: CASSYPSVIGPGELFF
J: TRBJ2-7; D: TRBD2; size: NA; V: TRBV5-4; DNA: TGTGCCAGCAGCCCTCGGACTAGCGGGGCCCGAGGCGAGCAGTACTTC; CDR3: CASSPRTSGARGEQYF
J: TRBJ2-5; D: TRBD2; size: NA; V: TRBV9; DNA: TGTGCCAGCAGCGTAGGGACTAGCGTCCTTCAAGAGACCCAGTACTTC; CDR3: CASSVGTSVLQETQYF
J: TRBJ1-5; D: NA; size: NA; V: TRBV9; DNA: TGTGCCAGCAGCGTAGATGGGGGTTGGGGTCAGCCCCAGCATTTT; CDR3: CASSVDGGWGQPQHF
J: TRBJ1-1; D: TRBD1; size: NA; V: TRBV7-3; DNA: TGTGCCAGCAGCTTAGGACAGGCGAACACTGAAGCTTTCTTT; CDR3: CASSLGQANTEAFF
J: TRBJ2-7; D: TRBD2; size: NA; V: TRBV7-2; DNA: TGTGCCAGCAGCTTAGGTAGCGGGAGTTTTCCCTACGAGCAGTACTTC; CDR3: CASSLGSGSFPYEQYF
J: TRBJ2-2; D: NA; size: NA; V: TRBV11-3; DNA: TGTGCCAGCAGCTTAGACCACACCGGGGAGCTGTTTTTT; CDR3: CASSLDHTGELFF
J: TRBJ1-1; D: NA; size: few; V: TRBV27; DNA: TGTGCCAGCAGCCCAGGGAGGGGCGGGGAAGCTTTCTTT; CDR3: CASSPGRGGEAFF
J: TRBJ1-4; D: NA; size: NA; V: TRBV4-1; DNA: TGCGCCAGCAGCCAGCGGGAGCCGGGGGAAAAACTGTTTTTT; CDR3: CASSQREPGEKLFF
J: TRBJ2-7; D: NA; size: NA; V: TRBV19; DNA: TGTGCCAGTAGTATAGATCGCAAGGGCTACGAGCAGTACTTC; CDR3: CASSIDRKGYEQYF
J: TRBJ1-6; D: NA; size: NA; V: TRBV20-1; DNA: TGCAGTGCTAGTCCATTCTATAATTCACCCCTCCACTTT; CDR3: CSASPFYNSPLHF
J: TRBJ1-6; D: NA; size: NA; V: TRBV19; DNA: TGTGCCAGTAGGGTCCAGACGGGGCCTAATTCACCCCTCCACTTT; CDR3: CASRVQTGPNSPLHF
J: TRBJ2-1; D: TRBD2; size: NA; V: TRBV27; DNA: TGTGCCAGCAGTCTTGCTAGCGGGAGCGGTGAGCAGTTCTTC; CDR3: CASSLASGSGEQFF
J: TRBJ2-7; D: NA; size: once; V: TRBV6-7; DNA: TGTGCCAGCAAACGGGCTAGCTCCTACGAGCAGTACTTC; CDR3: CASKRASSYEQYF
J: TRBJ2-3; D: NA; size: NA; V: TRBV9; DNA: TGTGCCAGCAGCCCCCTGCGGCGCCCAAGCACAGATACGCAGTATTTT; CDR3: CASSPLRRPSTDTQYF
J: TRBJ1-4; D: TRBD1; size: NA; V: TRBV6-6; DNA: TGTGCCAGCAGTCCCACCCGACAGGGTGGTGAAAAACTGTTTTTT; CDR3: CASSPTRQGGEKLFF
J: TRBJ1-2; D: NA; size: NA; V: TRBV19; DNA: TGTGCCAGTAGACCGGCAGGTGGCGATGGCTACACCTTC; CDR3: CASRPAGGDGYTF
J: TRBJ1-5; D: NA; size: NA; V: TRBV7-2; DNA: TGTGCCAGCAGCCAGACGGTAGCCAATCAGCCCCAGCATTTT; CDR3: CASSQTVANQPQHF
J: TRBJ2-5; D: NA; size: once; V: TRBV7-9; DNA: TGTGCCAGCAGCTTAGCTGCGGTGGGGGTGGAGACCCAGTACTTC; CDR3: CASSLAAVGVETQYF
J: TRBJ2-3; D: TRBD2; size: NA; V: TRBV11-3; DNA: TGTGCCAGCAGCAGAAGCGGGAGAATGGATACGCAGTATTTT; CDR3: CASSRSGRMDTQYF
J: TRBJ2-1; D: NA; size: NA; V: TRBV4-1; DNA: TGCGCCAGCAGCCAAGAAGAACCTAATGAGCAGTTCTTC; CDR3: CASSQEEPNEQFF
J: TRBJ1-3; D: TRBD1; size: NA; V: TRBV7-9; DNA: TGTGCCAGCAGCTTCGGGACAGCTTCAAACACCATATATTTT; CDR3: CASSFGTASNTIYF
J: TRBJ2-2; D: NA; size: NA; V: TRBV18; DNA: TGTGCCAGCTCACTCAAGCCCCTCGGGGAGCTGTTTTTT; CDR3: CASSLKPLGELFF
J: TRBJ2-3; D: NA; size: NA; V: TRBV24-1; DNA: TGTGCCACCAGTGATTTCCAGGGAGGCACAGATACGCAGTATTTT; CDR3: CATSDFQGGTDTQYF
J: TRBJ1-2; D: TRBD1; size: NA; V: TRBV9; DNA: TGTGCCAGCAGCCTCGGGACAGCAACTAACTATGGCTACACCTTC; CDR3: CASSLGTATNYGYTF
J: TRBJ2-6; D: NA; size: NA; V: TRBV4-2; DNA: TGTGCCAGCAGCCAAGAATCCCCGCGAGCGCCCTCTGGGGCCAACGTCCTGACTTTC; CDR3: CASSQESPRAPSGANVLTF
J: TRBJ2-3; D: NA; size: NA; V: TRBV12-3/TRBV12-4; DNA: TGTGCCAGCAGTTTGGGGTGGGATACGCAGTATTTT; CDR3: CASSLGWDTQYF
J: TRBJ1-1; D: NA; size: NA; V: TRBV5-6; DNA: TGTGCCAGCAGCTTACAGGGTACGGACACTGAAGCTTTCTTT; CDR3: CASSLQGTDTEAFF
J: TRBJ2-7; D: NA; size: once; V: TRBV7-9; DNA: TGTGCCAGCAGCTTTCTGGGAAACGAGCAGTACTTC; CDR3: CASSFLGNEQYF
J: TRBJ2-2; D: NA; size: once; V: TRBV6-5; DNA: TGTGCCAGCAGTCCGGGGCCCAACACCGGGGAGCTGTTTTTT; CDR3: CASSPGPNTGELFF
J: TRBJ2-7; D: NA; size: NA; V: TRBV9; DNA: TGTGCCAGCAGCGGGATCGGGACTTCTCTCCCCGAGCAGTACTTC; CDR3: CASSGIGTSLPEQYF